What follows are 32 T cell receptor beta chains derived from one specimen sequenced in a study of T cells in Graves' hyperthyroidism and ophthalmopathy. Amplified TCR beta CDR3 regions derived from RNA transcripts. With the HTBI primer set, the TCR CDR3 went through a first round of RT-PCR. TCRdb re-derived calls from the multiplex PCR reads in MiXCR, one entry per CDR3 protein. The sample carries about 680,000 distinct CDR3 sequences, approximately 40% recorded once. Sample: blood. All receptors derive from a middle-aged woman with Graves' hyperthyroidism.

For this clonotype: Relative to the germline gene, one junction end is altered; a read error may explain this. The chain uses TRBV11-2 and TRBJ1-5; D is unresolved. This CDR3 is built from 17 residues. CDR1 is SGHAT and CDR2 is FQNNGV in the germline V gene. The CDR3 spells CASSQSPGLLSGQPQHF. CDR3 in DNA: TGCGCCAGCAGCCAATCCCCGGGTCTCTTATCGGGTCAGCCCCAGCATTTT.

Ten or more counts support this clonotype. The chain is built from TRBV19 and TRBJ1-1, with D perhaps TRBD1 (5 bases). Trimming removed 4 bases at V and 4 bases at J, with 10 bases between. The CDR3 consists of 13 residues. Germline V gives CDR1 LNHDA, CDR2 SQIVND (reference sequence). CDR3 residues: CASSKQVATEAFF. CDR3 nucleotides: TGTGCCAGTAGTAAACAGGTTGCCACTGAAGCTTTCTTT.

This clonotype has a handful of counts. The chain recombines TRBV7-2 with TRBJ1-2; 10 bases map to TRBD1. The V gene's germline CDR1 is SGHTA and CDR2 FQGNSA. V lost 5 bases and J lost 8; bases outside the gene matches: 11. There are 15 residues in the CDR3. The CDR3 DNA reads TGTGCCAGCAGCGCAGACAGGGGGCGCCTTGGCGGCTACACCTTC. Its protein product is CASSADRGRLGGYTF.

This clonotype was observed many times. This chain uses TRBV7-2 with TRBJ1-5; the D gene is possibly TRBD1 (5 bases). The CDR3 covers 13 residues. Trimming took 5 bases from V and 5 from J, leaving 10 bases between them. Germline-derived CDR1 and CDR2 are SGHTA and FQGNSA. The CDR3 coding sequence is TGTGCCAGCAGCCAGGGTTCGTATCAGCCCCAGCATTTT. This gives the protein CASSQGSYQPQHF.

This clonotype was counted at least ten times. This chain joins TRBV10-3 and TRBJ1-5; D ambiguous. Between the trimmed V and J ends, which lost 0 bases and 8 bases, there was a span of 14 bases. This CDR3 region has 15 residues. Germline CDR1 and CDR2: ENHRY and SYGVKD. The CDR3 bases are TGTGCCATCAGTGAGTCGATGGCAGGTGGGGAGCCCCAGCATTTT. Protein product: CAISESMAGGEPQHF.

CDR3 sequence: CASSFSELGTGELFF. The CDR3 coding sequence is TGTGCCAGCAGTTTTAGCGAGTTGGGGACCGGGGAGCTGTTTTTT. This sequence joins TRBV7-2 and TRBJ2-2; TRBD2 might be the D (5 bases). The CDR3 has 15 residues. Germline CDR1 reads SGHTA; CDR2 reads FQGNSA. Trimming cost V 6 bases and J 5 bases, with 16 bases left between them.

This clonotype was seen only a few times. V is TRBV5-6 and J is TRBJ2-7, with 9 positions matching TRBD2. V trimming: 2 bases; J trimming: 7 bases; junction bases outside the gene matches: 7. The CDR3 sequence is 14 residues long. Germline loops: CDR1 SGHDT, CDR2 YYEEEE. CDR3 sequence reads: CASSFPAGGREQYF. The CDR3 nucleotides are TGTGCCAGCAGCTTTCCGGCGGGAGGGCGTGAGCAGTACTTC.

This clonotype was recorded at least ten times. The chain couples TRBV7-3 to TRBJ2-7; TRBD1 agrees at 10 bases. Losses at the gene ends were 3 bases for V and 6 bases for J; bases not matched to a gene: 5. The CDR3 is made up of 14 amino acids. Per germline, CDR1 SGHTA and CDR2 FQGTGA. The CDR3 here is CASSLGTGVSEQYF. Written as DNA, the CDR3 is TGTGCCAGCAGCTTGGGGACAGGGGTCTCCGAGCAGTACTTC.

This chain uses TRBV10-3 with TRBJ2-5, with 7 bases lining up with TRBD1. The CDR3 totals 13 residues. The germline gives CDR1 ENHRY, CDR2 SYGVKD. With 3 bases clipped from V and 2 bases from J, the junction kept 0 bases outside the gene matches. The CDR3 reads CAISEQGQETQYF. The CDR3 nucleotides read TGTGCCATCAGTGAACAGGGGCAAGAGACCCAGTACTTC.

To note about this clonotype: This may be a read error: a much more frequent sequence differs by one nucleotide. The chain joins TRBV6-4 to TRBJ1-1; D gene uncertain. The CDR3 covers 13 residues. CDR1 is MRHNA and CDR2 is SNTAGT in the germline V gene. The CDR3: CANSEEENTEAFF. Here the CDR3 DNA reads TGTGCCAACAGTGAGGAGGAGAACACTGAAGCTTTCTTT.

The rearrangement links TRBV20-1 to TRBJ1-3; D is unclear. CDR1 is DFQATT, CDR2 SNEGSKA, per germline (reference sequence). The V end lost 0 bases, the J end lost 0 bases, and 12 bases lay between the germline ends. The CDR3 has 16 amino acids. The CDR3 bases are TGCAGTGCTAGAGATTTAACGCCTTACTCTGGAAACACCATATATTTT. Residues: CSARDLTPYSGNTIYF.

The chain couples TRBV7-2 to TRBJ2-5, with 7 bases fitting TRBD1. The J call may be incorrect, as the DNA end agrees better with TRBJ2-4. CDR3 size: 13 residues. Looked up from germline, CDR1 is SGHTA and CDR2 is FQGNSA. The CDR3 loop reads CASRSTGLDIQYF. DNA of the CDR3: TGTGCCAGCCGGTCGACAGGGCTGGACATTCAGTACTTC.

The V and J genes are TRBV10-3 and TRBJ1-2, with D possibly matching TRBD1 (5 bases). The CDR3 spans 13 residues. Per the germline V gene, CDR1 is ENHRY and CDR2 is SYGVKD. Deletions cut 8 bases from V and 8 bases from J, with 18 bases between. CDR3 DNA sequence: TGTGCCATCGGGGACGGGGACGGAACCGGCTACACCTTC. It translates to CAIGDGDGTGYTF.

The J gene is TRBJ1-2, the V gene TRBV4-1; TRBD1 is a possible D gene (6 bases). The CDR3 runs to 15 residues. CDR1 MGHRA and CDR2 YSYEKL come from the germline V gene. V lost 0 bases and J lost 12, with 20 bases in between. CDR3 in DNA: TGCGCCAGCAGCCAAGATACGGGGGCGCGAATTCCTCACACCTTC. The encoded protein is CASSQDTGARIPHTF.

This chain joins TRBV19 and TRBJ1-4, with TRBD1 matching over 10 bases. V lost 5 bases to trimming and J lost 8 bases; unmatched junction nucleotides: 11. The CDR3 runs 16 residues. Germline V gene data show CDR1 as LNHDA and CDR2 as SQIVND (reference sequence). CDR3 amino acids: CASSWPRDRGNEKLFF. The CDR3 nucleotides read TGTGCCAGTAGTTGGCCTCGGGACAGGGGAAACGAAAAACTGTTTTTT.

This clonotype was observed many times. The V gene is TRBV10-1, the J gene TRBJ2-7; no firm D call. CDR3 size: 16 residues. V lost 3 bases, J lost 3 bases, and 18 bases lay in between. Germline-derived CDR1 and CDR2 are WNHNN and SYGVQD (reference sequence). DNA for the CDR3: TGCGCCAGCAGTGATCCAGCGACATCGTTGAACTACGAGCAGTACTTC. Translated, it gives CASSDPATSLNYEQYF.

Details on this clonotype: At one of its ends the junction is not consistent with the germline gene, which may arise from a read error. This sequence joins TRBV28 and TRBJ1-2; no definite D call. Germline values: CDR1 MDHEN, CDR2 SYDVKM. The CDR3 is made up of 16 amino acids. CDR3 in DNA: TGCGCCAGCAGCCCCCCGACCGGACCTAAAGAATATGGCTACACCTTC. Translated, it gives CASSPPTGPKEYGYTF.

Ten or more counts support this clonotype. The rearrangement joins TRBV20-1 to TRBJ1-1, with a tentative D call TRBD1 (5 bases). CDR1 DFQATT and CDR2 SNEGSKA come from the germline V gene (reference sequence). The CDR3 has 16 residues. V lost 1 base, J lost 4 bases, and 19 bases lay in between. CDR3 loop: CSARAYVFRDRTEAFF. Written as DNA, the CDR3 is TGCAGTGCTAGAGCATACGTGTTCAGGGATCGCACTGAAGCTTTCTTT.

DNA for the CDR3: TGTGCCAGCAGCTTACACGGCGGGAGCTCATACGAGCAGTACTTC. Its protein product is CASSLHGGSSYEQYF. The genes are TRBV7-3 and TRBJ2-7, with 7 positions matching TRBD2. Germline CDR1 is SGHTA and CDR2 is FQGTGA. The CDR3 covers 15 residues. The J segment lost 4 bases and the V segment lost 2 bases, leaving 8 bases of the junction unmatched.

The chain has TRBV10-2 and TRBJ1-5; 8 bases fit TRBD1. After removal of 5 bases from V and 5 bases from J, the junction contained 5 bases not matched to a gene. The CDR3 is 14 amino acids. Germline lookup yields CDR1 WSHSY and CDR2 SAAADI. CDR3 coding DNA: TGCGCCAGCAGTAGGGACAGGATTGATCAGCCCCAGCATTTT. Protein sequence: CASSRDRIDQPQHF.

This chain uses TRBV19 with TRBJ2-7; the D gene could be TRBD1 or TRBD2 (5 bases each). The CDR3 is 15 amino acids. Germline lookup yields CDR1 LNHDA and CDR2 SQIVND (reference sequence). V was shortened by 2 bases and J by 6 bases, with 17 bases between the two germline ends. The CDR3 coding sequence is TGTGCCAGTAGTATACCCCGGGACGGTGGCAGCGAGCAGTACTTC. Its translation: CASSIPRDGGSEQYF.

Comment on this clonotype: It may be a read error: a sequence one base away is much more abundant. The rearrangement joins TRBV7-9 to TRBJ1-5; D remains ambiguous. There are 12 residues in the CDR3. From germline, CDR1 is SEHNR and CDR2 FQNEAQ (reference sequence). CDR3 in amino acids: CAGRSSNQPQHF. The DNA for the CDR3 is TGTGCCGGCAGGAGTAGCAATCAGCCCCAGCATTTT.

The V gene is TRBV14, the J gene TRBJ1-2; 9 bases fit TRBD1. Germline trimming cut 0 bases from V and 13 bases from J; bases unmatched to any gene: 12. Germline lookup yields CDR1 SGHDN and CDR2 FVKESK. This CDR3 is 15 amino acids long. Here the CDR3 DNA reads TGTGCCAGCAGCCAAGAACTGGGGACAGGGATGGCGGTCACCTTC. Translated, it gives CASSQELGTGMAVTF. The full variable domain, with the rest looked up from reference TRBV14 and TRBJ1-2, is EAGVTQFPSHSVIEKGQTVTLRCDPISGHDNLYWYRRVMGKEIKFLLHFVKESKQDESGMPNNRFLAERTGGTYSTLKVQPAELEDSGVYFCASSQELGTGMAVTFGSGTRLTVV.

In regard to this clonotype: This could be a read error, since a much larger clone is one nucleotide away. A read error is likely, as this CDR3 ends without the conserved phenylalanine or tryptophan. The chain uses TRBV7-2 and TRBJ2-7, with D uncertain. The V and J ends lost 1 base and 5 bases respectively, with 6 bases between them. CDR3 length equals 12 residues. CDR1 SGHTA and CDR2 FQGNSA come from the germline V gene. CDR3: CASSLERHEQYL. The CDR3 nucleotides are TGTGCCAGCAGCTTAGAAAGACACGAGCAGTACCTC.

At least ten counts were recorded for this clonotype. This sequence joins TRBV10-3 and TRBJ1-5, with a weak D call TRBD1 (5 bases). The CDR3 has 16 residues. The ends were cut back, 3 bases at V and 3 bases at J, with 15 bases in the middle. CDR1 and CDR2 (germline): ENHRY, SYGVKD. The CDR3 nucleotides read TGTGCCATCAGTGATCGTGTTGGGGGTGCCAATCAGCCCCAGCATTTT. The encoded protein is CAISDRVGGANQPQHF.

The chain recombines TRBV19 with TRBJ1-4; D ambiguous. Germline V lookup: CDR1 LNHDA, CDR2 SQIVND (reference sequence). This CDR3 has 13 amino acids. V shed 6 bases and J shed 7 bases, with 12 bases lying between them. The CDR3 DNA reads TGTGCCAGTAGCCCCGGGAGAGTTGAAAAACTGTTTTTT. This sequence encodes CASSPGRVEKLFF.

V gene TRBV6-1 combines with J gene TRBJ1-6; D is possibly TRBD1 (6 bases). Germline V lookup: CDR1 MNHNS, CDR2 SASEGT. V lost 8 bases and J 7 bases, leaving 15 bases between the germline ends. This CDR3 contains 14 residues. The CDR3 spells CASGHVRGNSPLHF. The CDR3 DNA follows: TGTGCCAGCGGACACGTCAGGGGAAATTCACCCCTCCACTTT.

This clonotype was found many times. The chain employs TRBV7-8 and TRBJ1-1; TRBD1 agrees at 11 bases. The CDR3 totals 14 residues. Trimming at V came to 5 bases and at J to 3 bases, leaving 2 bases not matched to a gene. CDR1 and CDR2 from the germline V gene are SGHVS and FQNEAQ. The CDR3 sequence: CASSRTGGHTEAFF. The CDR3, as DNA: TGTGCCAGCAGCCGGACAGGGGGCCACACTGAAGCTTTCTTT.

This clonotype was counted a few times. The chain couples TRBV28 to TRBJ2-5; 7 positions agree with TRBD2. This CDR3 is built from 16 residues. V shed 3 bases, J shed 2 bases, and the junction held 9 bases outside the gene matches. Per the germline V gene, CDR1 is MDHEN and CDR2 is SYDVKM. DNA for the CDR3: TGTGCCAGCAGTTTTCAGGGTAGCGGGCTTCAAGAGACCCAGTACTTC. As protein: CASSFQGSGLQETQYF.

This clonotype occurred a few times. CDR3 sequence: CASNIGETQYF. CDR3 nucleotide sequence: TGTGCCAGCAACATCGGGGAGACCCAGTACTTC. The chain recombines TRBV5-4 with TRBJ2-5; D not resolved. Germline CDR1 reads SGHNT; CDR2 reads YYREEE (reference sequence). The CDR3 is 11 amino acids. Trimming shortened V by 6 bases and J by 5 bases, and 8 bases separated the two germline ends.

This clonotype was detected a few times. This chain uses TRBV2 with TRBJ1-5, with TRBD1 matching 12 bases. Germline V gene lookup returns CDR1 SNHLY and CDR2 FYNNEI. This CDR3 region has 17 residues. Unmatched junction bases numbered 5, after V lost 5 bases and J lost 0 bases. The CDR3 here is CASSRDRGRNSNQPQHF. The DNA of the CDR3 is TGTGCCAGCAGTCGGGACAGGGGGCGAAATAGCAATCAGCCCCAGCATTTT.

The chain recombines TRBV5-1 with TRBJ1-1, with D perhaps matching TRBD1 (5 bases). The germline gives CDR1 SGHRS, CDR2 YFSETQ. This CDR3 region has 14 residues. V gave up 6 bases and J gave up 3 bases, with 15 bases separating them. The CDR3 protein is CASTISGGYTEAFF. In nucleotides, the CDR3 is TGCGCCAGCACCATCAGCGGGGGGTACACTGAAGCTTTCTTT.